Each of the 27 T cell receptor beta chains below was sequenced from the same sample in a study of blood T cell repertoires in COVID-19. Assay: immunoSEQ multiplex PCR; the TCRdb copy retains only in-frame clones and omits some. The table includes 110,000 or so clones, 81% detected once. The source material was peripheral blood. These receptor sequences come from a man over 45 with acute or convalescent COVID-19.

CDR3 residues: CASSHGQGGQKLFF. CDR3 nucleotide sequence: TGCGCCAGCAGCCATGGACAGGGAGGGCAAAAACTGTTTTTT. This sequence joins TRBV5-1 and TRBJ1-4; TRBD1 matches 8 bases. The CDR3 runs to 14 residues. After removal of 4 bases from V and 9 bases from J, the junction contained 8 bases not matched to a gene. CDR1 is SGHRS and CDR2 is YFSETQ in the germline V gene.

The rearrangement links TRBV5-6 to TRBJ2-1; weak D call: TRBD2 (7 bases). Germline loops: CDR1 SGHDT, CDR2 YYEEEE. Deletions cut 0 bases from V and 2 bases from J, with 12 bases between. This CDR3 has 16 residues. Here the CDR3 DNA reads TGTGCCAGCAGCTTGGTAGGGGGGGGCCCCTACAATGAGCAGTTCTTC. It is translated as CASSLVGGGPYNEQFF.

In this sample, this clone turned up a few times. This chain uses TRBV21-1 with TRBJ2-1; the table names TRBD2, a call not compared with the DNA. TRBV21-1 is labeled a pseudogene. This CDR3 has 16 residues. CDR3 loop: CASSTQLAGGYNEQFF. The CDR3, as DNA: TGTGCCAGCAGCACTCAACTAGCGGGGGGGTACAATGAGCAGTTCTTC.

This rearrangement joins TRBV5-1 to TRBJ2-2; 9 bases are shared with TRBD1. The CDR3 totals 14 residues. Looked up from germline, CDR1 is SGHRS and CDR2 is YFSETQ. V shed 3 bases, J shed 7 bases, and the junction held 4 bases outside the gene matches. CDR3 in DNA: TGCGCCAGCAGCTGGGACAGGGCTAGCGGGGAGCTGTTTTTT. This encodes CASSWDRASGELFF.

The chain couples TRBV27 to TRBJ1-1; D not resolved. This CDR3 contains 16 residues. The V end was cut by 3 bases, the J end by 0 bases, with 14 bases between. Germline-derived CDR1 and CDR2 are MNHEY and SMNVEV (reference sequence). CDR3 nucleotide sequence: TGTGCCAGCAGTTTTCGGGGTGCCGAACTGAACACTGAAGCTTTCTTT. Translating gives CASSFRGAELNTEAFF.

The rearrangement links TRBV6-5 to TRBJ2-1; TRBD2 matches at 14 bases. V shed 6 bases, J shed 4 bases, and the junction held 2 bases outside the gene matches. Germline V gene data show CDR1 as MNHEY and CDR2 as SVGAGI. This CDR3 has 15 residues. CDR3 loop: CASRRTSGGYNEQFF. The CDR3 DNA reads TGTGCCAGCAGACGGACTAGCGGGGGGTACAATGAGCAGTTCTTC.

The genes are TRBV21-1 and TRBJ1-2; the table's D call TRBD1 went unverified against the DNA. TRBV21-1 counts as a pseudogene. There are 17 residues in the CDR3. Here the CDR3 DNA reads TGTGCCAGCAGCGACCGAATTGGGGGCAGGGGTAACTATGGCTACACCTTC. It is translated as CASSDRIGGRGNYGYTF.

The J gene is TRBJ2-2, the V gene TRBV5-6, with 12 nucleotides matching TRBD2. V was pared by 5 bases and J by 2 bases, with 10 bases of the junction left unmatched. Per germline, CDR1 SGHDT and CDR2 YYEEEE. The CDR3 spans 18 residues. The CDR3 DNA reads TGTGCCAGCAGGGTTCCTCTAGCGGGGGGGCCAAACACCGGGGAGCTGTTTTTT. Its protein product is CASRVPLAGGPNTGELFF.

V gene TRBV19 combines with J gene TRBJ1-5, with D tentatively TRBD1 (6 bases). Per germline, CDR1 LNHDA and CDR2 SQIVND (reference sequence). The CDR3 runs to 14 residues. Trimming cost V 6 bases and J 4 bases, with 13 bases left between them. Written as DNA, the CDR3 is TGTGCCAGTAGCCATCACAGGGAAAATCAGCCCCAGCATTTT. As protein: CASSHHRENQPQHF.

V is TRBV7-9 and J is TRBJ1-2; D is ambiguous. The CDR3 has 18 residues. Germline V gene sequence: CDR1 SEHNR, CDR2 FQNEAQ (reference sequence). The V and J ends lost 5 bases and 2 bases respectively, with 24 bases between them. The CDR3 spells CASSPSSPTSGWNYGYTF. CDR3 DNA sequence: TGTGCCAGCAGCCCCAGCTCCCCCACCTCGGGATGGAACTATGGCTACACCTTC.

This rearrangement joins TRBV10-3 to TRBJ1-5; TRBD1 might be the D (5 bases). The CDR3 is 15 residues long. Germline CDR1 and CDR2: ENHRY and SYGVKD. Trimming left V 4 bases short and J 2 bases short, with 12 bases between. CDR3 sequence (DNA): TGTGCCATCAGTGTAGGACACGGTGGCAATCAGCCCCAGCATTTT. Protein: CAISVGHGGNQPQHF.

CDR3 protein: CATSTGTARGDEQFF. The CDR3 DNA follows: TGTGCCACCAGCACCGGGACAGCCAGGGGTGATGAGCAGTTCTTC. V gene TRBV15 combines with J gene TRBJ2-1; the match to TRBD1 covers 7 bases. V gave up 4 bases and J gave up 8 bases; unmatched junction bases: 11. The CDR3 length is 15 residues. Germline-derived CDR1 and CDR2 are LNHNV and YYDKDF (reference sequence).

The DNA for the CDR3 is TGTGCCTGGGACGCGGAAACCTATGGCTACACCTTC. Translation gives CAWDAETYGYTF. This rearrangement joins TRBV30 to TRBJ1-2; D gene ambiguous. The CDR3 totals 12 residues. Germline assignment: CDR1 GTSNPN and CDR2 SVGIG (reference sequence). V dropped 5 bases and J dropped 4 bases, with 11 bases sitting between them. Complete variable domain (other parts from reference TRBV30 and TRBJ1-2): SQTIHQWPATLVQPVGSPLSLECTVEGTSNPNLYWYRQAAGRGLQLLFYSVGIGQISSEVPQNLSASRPQDRQFILSSKKLLLSDSGFYLCAWDAETYGYTFGSGTRLTVV.

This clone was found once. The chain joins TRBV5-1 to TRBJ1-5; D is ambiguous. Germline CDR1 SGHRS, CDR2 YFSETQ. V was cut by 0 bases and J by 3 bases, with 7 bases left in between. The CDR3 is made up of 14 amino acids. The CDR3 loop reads CASSLGEYNQPQHF. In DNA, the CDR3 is TGCGCCAGCAGCTTGGGAGAGTACAATCAGCCCCAGCATTTT.

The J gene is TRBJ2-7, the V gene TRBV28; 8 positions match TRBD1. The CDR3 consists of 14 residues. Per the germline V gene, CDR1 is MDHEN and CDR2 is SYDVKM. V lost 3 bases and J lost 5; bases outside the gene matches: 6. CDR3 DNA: TGTGCCAGCAGTTTTTGGCAGGGGGCCCACGAGCAGTACGTC. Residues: CASSFWQGAHEQYV.

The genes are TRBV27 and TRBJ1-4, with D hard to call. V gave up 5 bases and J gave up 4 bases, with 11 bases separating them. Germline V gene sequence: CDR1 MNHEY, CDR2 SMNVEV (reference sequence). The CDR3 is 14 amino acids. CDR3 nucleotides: TGTGCCAGCAGTGCTTCACATCGTAATGAAAAACTGTTTTTT. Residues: CASSASHRNEKLFF.

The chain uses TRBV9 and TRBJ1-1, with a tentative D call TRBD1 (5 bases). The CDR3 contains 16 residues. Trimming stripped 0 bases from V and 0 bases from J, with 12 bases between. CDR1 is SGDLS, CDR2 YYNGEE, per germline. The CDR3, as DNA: TGTGCCAGCAGCGTAGGGCAGGGAATCTTGAACACTGAAGCTTTCTTT. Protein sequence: CASSVGQGILNTEAFF.

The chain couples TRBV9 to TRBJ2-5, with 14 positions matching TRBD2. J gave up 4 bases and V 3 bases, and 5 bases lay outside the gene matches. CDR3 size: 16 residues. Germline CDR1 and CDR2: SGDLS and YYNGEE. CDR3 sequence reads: CASSARLAGGRETQYF. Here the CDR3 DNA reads TGTGCCAGCAGCGCTCGACTAGCGGGGGGGAGAGAGACCCAGTACTTC.

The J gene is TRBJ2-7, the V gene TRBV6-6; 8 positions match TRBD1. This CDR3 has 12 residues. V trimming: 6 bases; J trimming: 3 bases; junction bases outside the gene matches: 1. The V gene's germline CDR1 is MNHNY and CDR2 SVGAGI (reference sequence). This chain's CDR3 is CASSGQGYEQYF. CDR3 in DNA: TGTGCCAGCAGCGGACAGGGCTACGAGCAGTACTTC.

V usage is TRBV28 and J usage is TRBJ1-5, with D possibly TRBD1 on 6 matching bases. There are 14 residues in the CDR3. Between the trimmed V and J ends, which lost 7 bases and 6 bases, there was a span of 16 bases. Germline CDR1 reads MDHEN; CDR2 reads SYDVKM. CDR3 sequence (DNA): TGTGCCAGCATTTCCAAGGGGGTCAGTCAGCCCCAGCATTTT. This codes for CASISKGVSQPQHF. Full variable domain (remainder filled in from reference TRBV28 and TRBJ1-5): DVKVTQSSRYLVKRTGEKVFLECVQDMDHENMFWYRQDPGLGLRLIYFSYDVKMKEKGDIPEGYSVSREKKERFSLILESASTNQTSMYLCASISKGVSQPQHFGDGTRLSIL.

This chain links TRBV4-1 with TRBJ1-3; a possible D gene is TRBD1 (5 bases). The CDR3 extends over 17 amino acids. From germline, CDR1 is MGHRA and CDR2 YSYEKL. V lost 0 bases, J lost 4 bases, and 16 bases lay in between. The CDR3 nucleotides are TGCGCCAGCAGCCAAGATGCTAGGGGCCCCGCCGGAAACACCATATATTTT. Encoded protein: CASSQDARGPAGNTIYF.

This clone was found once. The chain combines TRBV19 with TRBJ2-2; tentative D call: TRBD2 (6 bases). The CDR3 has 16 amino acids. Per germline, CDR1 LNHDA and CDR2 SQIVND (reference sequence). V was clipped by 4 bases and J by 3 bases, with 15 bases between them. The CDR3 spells CASSKVWTMDTGELFF. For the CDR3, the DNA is TGTGCCAGTAGTAAGGTCTGGACTATGGACACCGGGGAGCTGTTTTTT.

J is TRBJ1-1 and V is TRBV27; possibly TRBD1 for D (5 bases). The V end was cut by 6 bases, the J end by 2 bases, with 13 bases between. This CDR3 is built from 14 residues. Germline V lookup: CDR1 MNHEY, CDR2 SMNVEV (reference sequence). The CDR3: CASRMGQINTEAFF. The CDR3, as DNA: TGTGCCAGCAGAATGGGGCAGATAAACACTGAAGCTTTCTTT.

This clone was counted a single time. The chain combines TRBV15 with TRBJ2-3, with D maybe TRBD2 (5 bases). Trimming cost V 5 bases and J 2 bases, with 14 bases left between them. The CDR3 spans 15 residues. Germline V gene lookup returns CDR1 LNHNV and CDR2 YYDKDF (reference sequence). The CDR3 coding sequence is TGTGCCACCAGCGTTCGACTCGGACTCACAGATACGCAGTATTTT. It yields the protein CATSVRLGLTDTQYF.

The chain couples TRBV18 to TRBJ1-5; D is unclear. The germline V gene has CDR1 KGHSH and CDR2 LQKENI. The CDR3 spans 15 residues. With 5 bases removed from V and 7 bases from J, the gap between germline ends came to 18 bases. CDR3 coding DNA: TGTGCCAGCTCATCCGACGGACTTTTAGGGCAGCCCCAGCATTTT. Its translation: CASSSDGLLGQPQHF.

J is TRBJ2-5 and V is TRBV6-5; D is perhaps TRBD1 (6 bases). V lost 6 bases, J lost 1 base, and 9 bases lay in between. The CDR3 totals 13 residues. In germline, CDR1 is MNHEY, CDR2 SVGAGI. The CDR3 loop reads CASRGTLQETQYF. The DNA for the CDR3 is TGTGCCAGCAGGGGGACACTCCAAGAGACCCAGTACTTC.

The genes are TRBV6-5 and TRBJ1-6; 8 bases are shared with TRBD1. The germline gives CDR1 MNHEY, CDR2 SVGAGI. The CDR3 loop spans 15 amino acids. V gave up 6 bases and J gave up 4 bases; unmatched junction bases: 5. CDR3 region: CASSRGQEYNSPLHF. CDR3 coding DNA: TGTGCCAGCAGCCGGGGACAGGAGTATAATTCACCCCTCCACTTT.